This paragraph covers one T cell receptor beta chain sequence. The antigen remains unidentified. This entry comes from a study of T cells in localized non-small cell lung cancer. The CDR3 extends over 13 amino acids. The V gene end was trimmed by 8 bases and the J gene end by 6 bases; junction bases not matched to a gene: 6. Germline V gene sequence: CDR1 SGHNT, CDR2 YENEEA. Assay used: immunoSEQ multiplex PCR; TCRdb lists only in-frame clones, some missing. The data show roughly 38,000 clones, with about nine tenths seen just once and around 6% held by the top ten. Study findings and constraints: Appearance in adjacent lung was seen for a median approximately 58 of the top 100 tumor clones. Maximal T cell clonality occurred in uninvolved adjacent lung, with tumor ranking below it.

The material sequenced was peripheral blood mononuclear cells, taken before any cancer treatment. V gene TRBV11-3 combines with J gene TRBJ2-1; TRBD2 matches 8 bases. The TCR was taken from a male donor at least 60 years old with stage II lung adenocarcinoma. The CDR3 sequence is CASSTAGVNEQFF. The DNA for the CDR3 is TGTGCCAGCTCGACAGCGGGAGTCAATGAGCAGTTCTTC.